This TCR beta chain was found in a study of shared clonotypes between healthy human individuals. Regarding the study as a whole: Sample collection involved blood only; tissue repertoires are likely different.

This clone was seen once. Its antigen remains unknown. The assay was immunoSEQ multiplex PCR, and TCRdb's table has in-frame clones only and misses some. The table has about 1.5 million clones, around 98% seen once. Germline V CDR1 and CDR2: SGHRS, YFSETQ. CDR3 length: 15 residues. V dropped 0 bases and J dropped 2 bases, with 8 bases sitting between them. The chain has TRBV5-1 and TRBJ2-2; D call uncertain. The sample taken for sequencing was naive CD4+ T cells sorted from blood. Subset here: CD45RA+ positively selected. This TCR was sampled from a man younger than 45 in good health. For the CDR3, the DNA is TGCGCCAGCAGCTTGGGTAAAGCCAACACCGGGGAGCTGTTTTTT. As protein: CASSLGKANTGELFF. Looking up the rest from reference TRBV5-1 and TRBJ2-2 gives the full variable domain: KAGVTQTPRYLIKTRGQQVTLSCSPISGHRSVSWYQQTPGQGLQFLFEYFSETQRNKGNFPGRFSGRQFSNSRSEMNVSTLELGDSALYLCASSLGKANTGELFFGEGSRLTVL.